This T cell receptor (beta chain) was documented in a study of tumor and adjacent non-tumor tissue in lung cancer listed by TCRdb under 2018. In the study overall: The cohort included 12 adenocarcinoma, a couple of squamous cell carcinoma and 1 small cell lung cancer patients. The approximately 15 patients were aged roughly 31 to 85 years, included ten or so men and 5 women, and had TNM stage I to III disease. Sequencing produced approximately 130 million productive TCRbeta reads in total, an average of about 4 million reads per sample. Using bulk TCRbeta repertoires from around 15 lung cancer patients, the study set lung tumor tissue side by side with matched distant non-tumor lung tissue. For each patient, one tumor sample and one normal lung sample were taken, giving a few dozen paired specimens that underwent TCRbeta CDR3 sequencing. The full study reports these points: The top 100 clones made up a significantly larger cumulative share of the repertoire in normal lung than in tumor tissue. Younger patients had significantly higher TCR diversity, and higher tumor TCR diversity was associated with shorter overall and disease-free survival. Only about 16 patients were included in the cohort, and the need for larger samples and more detailed clinical data was noted by the authors. Neither the sequencing platform nor unique molecular identifiers are mentioned in the methods. Because peripheral blood was not sequenced, the blood TCRbeta repertoires of the lung cancer patients in the study went unexamined. Tumor tissue showed significantly greater TCR diversity (inverse Simpson) than normal lung tissue (roughly 430 vs 170, P = 0.0075, Mann-Whitney U test).

For CDR1 and CDR2, the germline V gene (reference sequence) lists DFQATT and SNEGSKA. From the cysteine through the phenylalanine, the CDR3 covers 13 amino acids. Only the CDR3 region is kept as DNA, spanning 39 bases read in frame from base 1. The trim is 6 bases for V and 4 bases for J, with a gap of 14 bases between the germline ends. The protocol used for the library was multiplex PCR. Sequencing was performed on an Illumina HiSeq 2500. Following protocols modified from ARM-PCR, the researchers constructed TCRbeta libraries through three rounds of nested PCR with primers (Table S4). PCR products of 200-500 bp were gel-excised and purified with the QIAquick gel extraction kit before sequencing. The original pipeline was this. Reads were cleaned with Trimmomatic, merged with FLASH into complete CDR3 sequences, and assigned to V(D)J germline segments with MiTCR. Clonal diversity was calculated as the inverse Simpson's index using VDJtools. In-frame sequences without a premature stop codon were defined as productive reads. TCRdb took the public reads, trimmed them with fastp at Q25, ran MiXCR for clone calling and kept in-frame beta chains. Rows with one shared CDR3 protein collapse into an entry with the most common genes and DNA. For this entry, the V and J calls and clone size follow TCRdb and not the study's own pipeline. The sample table holds 120,000 or so distinct CDR3 sequences, of which about 87% were seen once. Roughly 20% of the sample rests with the top ten.

This clonotype was detected many times. It has no known antigen specificity. One base away there is no much larger clone; base qualities are not given. RNA was isolated from bulk, unsorted tissue, and RNA quality was assessed with a NanoDrop ND-1000 and an Agilent 2100. Newly diagnosed lung cancer patients without prior chemotherapy who had been admitted for thoracic surgery in China between August and November 2014 were enrolled as donors. The study excluded patients who had received radiotherapy or chemotherapy before or who had another cancer at the same time. Surgical tissue pieces of 1-2 cm3 were preserved in RNAlater solution and stored at -80 °C until use.

The source material was lung tumor tissue. This TCR derives from a man aged 65-85 years with non-small cell lung cancer. Recombination linked TRBV20-1 to TRBJ2-3, with the D segment identity uncertain. DNA sequence: TGCAGTGCCGGATGGGCCGGTTCAGATACGCAGTATTTT. Its protein reads: CSAGWAGSDTQYF.